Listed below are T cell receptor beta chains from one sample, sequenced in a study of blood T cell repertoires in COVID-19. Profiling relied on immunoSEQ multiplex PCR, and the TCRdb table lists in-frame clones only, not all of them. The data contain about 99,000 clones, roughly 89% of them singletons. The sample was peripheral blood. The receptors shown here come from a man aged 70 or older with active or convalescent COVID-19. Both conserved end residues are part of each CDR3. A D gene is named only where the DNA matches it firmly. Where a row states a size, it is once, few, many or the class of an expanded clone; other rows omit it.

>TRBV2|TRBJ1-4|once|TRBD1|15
CASTNPGQGNEKLFF
TGTGCCAGCACTAACCCGGGACAGGGAAATGAAAAACTGTTTTTT
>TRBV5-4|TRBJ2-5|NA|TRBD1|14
CASSLGQGAETQYF
TGTGCCAGCAGCTTGGGCCAGGGGGCCGAGACCCAGTACTTC
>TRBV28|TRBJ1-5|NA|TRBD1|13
CASSAGGVQPQHF
TGTGCCAGCAGCGCAGGGGGCGTTCAGCCCCAGCATTTT
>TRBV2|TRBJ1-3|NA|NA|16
CASSEAGGAGGNTIYF
TGTGCCAGCAGTGAAGCTGGGGGGGCGGGCGGAAACACCATATATTTT
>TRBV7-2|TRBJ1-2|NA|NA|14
CASSLGHRNYGYTF
TGTGCCAGCAGCCTTGGACACCGAAACTATGGCTACACCTTC
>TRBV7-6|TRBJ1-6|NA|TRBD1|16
CASSLGTGGNNSPLHF
TGTGCCAGCAGCTTGGGGACAGGGGGTAATAATTCACCCCTCCACTTT
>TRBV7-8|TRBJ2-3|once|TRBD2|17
CASSPRTSGVWGDTQYF
TGTGCCAGCAGCCCGAGGACTAGCGGGGTCTGGGGAGATACGCAGTATTTT
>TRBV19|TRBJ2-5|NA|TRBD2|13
CATSLSGEEAQYF
TGTGCCACTAGCCTTAGCGGGGAAGAGGCCCAGTACTTC
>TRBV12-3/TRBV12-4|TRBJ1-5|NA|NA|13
CASTGDSNQPQHF
TGTGCCAGCACCGGTGATAGCAATCAGCCCCAGCATTTT
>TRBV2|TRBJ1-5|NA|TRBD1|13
CASTRDREGPQHF
TGTGCCAGCACTCGGGACAGGGAAGGGCCCCAGCATTTT
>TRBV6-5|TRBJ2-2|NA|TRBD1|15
CASSTTGQDTGELFF
TGTGCCAGCAGTACCACGGGACAGGACACCGGGGAGCTGTTTTTT
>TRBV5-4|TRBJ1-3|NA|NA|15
CASSAPGGSGNTIYF
TGTGCCAGCAGCGCGCCCGGGGGTAGTGGAAACACCATATATTTT
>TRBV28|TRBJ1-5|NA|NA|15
CASSFPGAGGQPQHF
TGTGCCAGCAGTTTTCCTGGGGCGGGAGGCCAGCCCCAGCATTTT
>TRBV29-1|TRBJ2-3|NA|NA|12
CSLIQGADTQYF
TGCAGCCTGATACAGGGTGCAGATACGCAGTATTTT
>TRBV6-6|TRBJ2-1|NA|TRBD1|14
CASTGDRGRMEQFF
TGTGCCAGCACGGGGGACAGGGGGCGGATGGAGCAGTTCTTC
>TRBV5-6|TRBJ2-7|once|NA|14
CASSLGGHGYEQYF
TGTGCCAGCAGCTTGGGAGGACACGGCTACGAGCAGTACTTC
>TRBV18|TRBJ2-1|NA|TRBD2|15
CASSPEVAGWNEQFF
TGTGCCAGCTCACCAGAAGTAGCGGGGTGGAATGAGCAGTTCTTC
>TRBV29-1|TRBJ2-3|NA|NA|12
CSVFPGVDTQYF
TGCAGCGTTTTTCCGGGAGTAGATACGCAGTATTTT
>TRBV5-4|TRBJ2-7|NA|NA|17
CASGNYPGTFVVEEQYF
TGTGCCAGCGGCAATTATCCCGGGACTTTTGTTGTGGAGGAGCAGTACTTC
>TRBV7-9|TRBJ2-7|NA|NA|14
CASSFRQLADEQYF
TGTGCCAGCAGCTTCAGACAATTGGCCGACGAGCAGTACTTC
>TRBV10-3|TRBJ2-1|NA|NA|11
CAISYNNEQFF
TGTGCCATCAGTTATAATAATGAGCAGTTCTTC
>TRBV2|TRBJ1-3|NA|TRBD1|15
CASRGDSTTGNTIYF
TGTGCCAGCAGGGGGGACAGCACCACTGGAAACACCATATATTTT
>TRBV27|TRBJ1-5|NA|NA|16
CASMRGTSVGNQPQHF
TGTGCCAGCATGCGCGGGACGTCCGTTGGCAATCAGCCCCAGCATTTT
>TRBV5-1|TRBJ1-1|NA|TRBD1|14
CASSFQGGVTEAFF
TGCGCCAGCAGCTTCCAGGGGGGAGTTACTGAAGCTTTCTTT
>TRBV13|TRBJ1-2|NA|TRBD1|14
CASSSGDRGYGYTF
TGTGCCAGCAGCTCAGGGGACAGGGGCTATGGCTACACCTTC
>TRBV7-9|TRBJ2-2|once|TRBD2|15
CASSPGLAETGELFF
TGTGCCAGCAGCCCCGGACTAGCCGAGACCGGGGAGCTGTTTTTT
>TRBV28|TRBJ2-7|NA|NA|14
CASSSQDRLYEQYF
TGTGCCAGCAGTTCGCAAGACAGACTTTACGAGCAGTACTTC
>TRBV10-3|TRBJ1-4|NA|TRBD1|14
CAISPGTGREKLFF
TGTGCCATCAGCCCCGGGACAGGGAGAGAAAAACTGTTTTTT
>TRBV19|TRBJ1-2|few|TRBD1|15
CASTLRDRGFYGYTF
TGTGCCAGTACTCTCCGGGACAGGGGTTTCTATGGCTACACCTTC
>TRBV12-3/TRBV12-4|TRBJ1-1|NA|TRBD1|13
CASSVPGQGWAFF
TGTGCCAGCAGCGTCCCGGGACAGGGATGGGCTTTCTTT
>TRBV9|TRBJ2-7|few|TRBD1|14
CASSVGQAFGEQYF
TGTGCCAGCAGCGTGGGACAGGCTTTCGGCGAGCAGTACTTC
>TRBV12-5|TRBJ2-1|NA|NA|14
CASGIDSRYNEQFF
TGTGCTAGTGGTATCGACAGTCGCTACAATGAGCAGTTCTTC
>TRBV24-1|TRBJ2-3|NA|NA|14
CATSDPQGTDTQYF
TGTGCCACCAGTGACCCCCAGGGCACAGATACGCAGTATTTT
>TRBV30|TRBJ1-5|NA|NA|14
CAWSAGDSNQPQHF
TGTGCCTGGAGTGCGGGAGACAGCAATCAGCCCCAGCATTTT
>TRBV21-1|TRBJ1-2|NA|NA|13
CASSKARHYGYTF
TGTGCCAGCAGCAAAGCGAGGCACTATGGCTACACCTTC
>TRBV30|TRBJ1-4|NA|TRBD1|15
CAWSVGTGVGEKLFF
TGTGCCTGGAGTGTGGGTACAGGGGTTGGCGAAAAACTGTTTTTT
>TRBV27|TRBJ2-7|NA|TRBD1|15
CASSLSTGGSYEQYF
TGTGCCAGCAGTTTATCTACAGGGGGGTCCTACGAGCAGTACTTC
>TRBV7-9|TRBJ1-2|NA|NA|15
CASSLVQGPSHGYTF
TGTGCCAGCAGCTTAGTCCAGGGGCCCTCCCATGGCTACACCTTC
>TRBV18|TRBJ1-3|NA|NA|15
CASSPYPGPGNTIYF
TGTGCCAGCTCACCTTACCCAGGGCCTGGAAACACCATATATTTT
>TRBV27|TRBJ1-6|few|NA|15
CASSLWRGTGSPLHF
TGTGCCAGCAGTTTATGGCGGGGAACGGGGTCACCCCTCCACTTT
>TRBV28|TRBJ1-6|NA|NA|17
CASKGGAARAYNSPLHF
TGTGCCAGCAAGGGCGGGGCAGCCCGGGCCTATAATTCACCCCTCCACTTT
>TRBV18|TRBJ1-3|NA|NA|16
CASSASDSLTGNTIYF
TGTGCCAGCTCAGCAAGCGACAGTTTGACCGGAAACACCATATATTTT
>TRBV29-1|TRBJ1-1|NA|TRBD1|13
CSVATGVNTEAFF
TGCAGCGTTGCTACAGGGGTGAACACTGAAGCTTTCTTT
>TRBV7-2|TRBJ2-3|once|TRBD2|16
CASSSGLAGATDTQYF
TGTGCCAGCAGCTCAGGACTAGCGGGGGCCACAGATACGCAGTATTTT
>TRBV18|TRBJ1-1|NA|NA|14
CASRSLMRETEAFF
TGTGCCAGCCGGAGCTTAATGCGGGAAACTGAAGCTTTCTTT
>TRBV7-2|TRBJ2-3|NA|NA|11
CASTSGGTQYF
TGTGCCAGTACATCAGGTGGTACGCAGTATTTT